The 7 T cell receptor beta chains given below trace back to one sample, sequenced in a study of cytomegalovirus exposure and HLA in healthy donors. PCR used 60 Vbeta primers and 13 Jbeta primers. The assay was immunoSEQ multiplex PCR, and TCRdb's table has in-frame clones only and misses some. Recorded for this sample: roughly 100,000 clones. Sequencing was done on a sample of PBMCs. Every receptor here comes from a man aged 35-49 years in good health and CMV-seronegative.

V usage is TRBV27 and J usage is TRBJ2-1; tentatively, D is TRBD1 (6 bases). Per the germline V gene, CDR1 is MNHEY and CDR2 is SMNVEV (reference sequence). The V end was cut by 4 bases, the J end by 5 bases, with 15 bases between. This CDR3 contains 15 residues. As DNA, the CDR3 is TGTGCCAGCAGTTCAGGGGCAGGGTGGGACAATGAGCAGTTCTTC. This encodes CASSSGAGWDNEQFF.

This rearrangement joins TRBV30 to TRBJ2-7, with 8 nucleotides matching TRBD1. The CDR3 has 12 residues. The ends lost 5 bases at V and 4 bases at J; junction bases unmatched: 4. Germline V gives CDR1 GTSNPN, CDR2 SVGIG (reference sequence). CDR3 bases: TGTGCCTGGGGGACAGGCCCATACGAGCAGTACTTC. Translating gives CAWGTGPYEQYF.

This chain connects TRBV5-6 to TRBJ1-5; D is possibly TRBD1 (6 bases). This CDR3 is 15 amino acids long. Germline values: CDR1 SGHDT, CDR2 YYEEEE. The ends were cut back, 2 bases at V and 4 bases at J, with 13 bases in the middle. The CDR3 DNA sequence: TGTGCCAGCAGCTTTTCACCAGGGGAGAATCAGCCCCAGCATTTT. This sequence encodes CASSFSPGENQPQHF. The full variable domain, completed using reference TRBV5-6 and TRBJ1-5, is DAGVTQSPTHLIKTRGQQVTLRCSPKSGHDTVSWYQQALGQGPQFIFQYYEEEERQRGNFPDRFSGHQFPNYSSELNVNALLLGDSALYLCASSFSPGENQPQHFGDGTRLSIL.

This chain links TRBV7-6 with TRBJ2-5; TRBD1 matches 8 bases. The V gene's germline CDR1 is SGHVS and CDR2 FNYEAQ. The CDR3 length is 15 residues. Germline trimming cut 3 bases from V and 6 bases from J; bases unmatched to any gene: 9. CDR3 amino acids: CASSFLPDREQTQYF. As DNA, the CDR3 is TGTGCCAGCAGCTTTCTCCCGGACAGGGAACAGACCCAGTACTTC.

The chain links TRBV7-2 to TRBJ1-2, with a weak D call TRBD1 (5 bases). The germline V and J ends were trimmed by 4 bases and 6 bases, with 12 bases remaining between them. Germline lookup yields CDR1 SGHTA and CDR2 FQGNSA. The CDR3 runs 13 residues. This CDR3 reads CASSSSGGNGYTF. In DNA, the CDR3 is TGTGCCAGCAGCTCTAGCGGGGGAAATGGCTACACCTTC.

The V gene is TRBV27, the J gene TRBJ2-7; 9 bases agree with TRBD1. The CDR3 length is 17 residues. The germline V gene encodes CDR1 MNHEY and CDR2 SMNVEV (reference sequence). V dropped 5 bases and J dropped 3; count of bases not matched to a gene: 14. The CDR3 DNA reads TGTGCCAGCAGTACTACGGAAACAGGGGGCGCGATCTACGAGCAGTACTTC. Residues: CASSTTETGGAIYEQYF.

The V gene is TRBV27, the J gene TRBJ1-1, with D possibly matching TRBD1 (5 bases). The CDR3 has 15 residues. Deletions cut 2 bases from V and 4 bases from J, with 14 bases between. Germline-derived CDR1 and CDR2 are MNHEY and SMNVEV (reference sequence). The CDR3 region is CASSLQGGVSTEAFF. Written as DNA, the CDR3 is TGTGCCAGCAGTTTACAGGGCGGGGTAAGCACTGAAGCTTTCTTT.